Below, 32 T cell receptor beta chains from the same sample are listed, as sequenced in a study of Graves' ophthalmopathy and Graves' hyperthyroidism. RNA transcripts served as template for amplifying TCR beta CDR3 sequences. First-round RT-PCR used HTBI primers; second-round multiplex PCR followed. MiXCR was run by TCRdb on the multiplex PCR reads, yielding one entry per CDR3 protein. The table has roughly 1.1 million distinct CDR3 sequences, roughly 35% seen once. The sequenced sample was peripheral blood or thyroid tissue (not recorded which). The receptor source for this set is an adult man with Graves' hyperthyroidism.

This clonotype was seen a single time. V is TRBV12-3 or TRBV12-4 and J is TRBJ2-7, with unresolved D. Between the trimmed V and J ends, which lost 8 bases and 3 bases, there was a span of 20 bases. The CDR3 extends over 15 amino acids. CDR3 bases: TGTGCCAGCTCCCTCAGCGAACCCCCCTACTACGAGCAGTACTTC. Translation gives CASSLSEPPYYEQYF.

This chain connects TRBV25-1 to TRBJ2-5; no clear D. From germline, CDR1 is MGHDK and CDR2 SYGVNS. This CDR3 has 12 amino acids. The V gene lost 3 bases and the J gene lost 3 bases, with 5 bases spanning the gap. CDR3 bases: TGTGCCAGCAGTGAGGCCAAAGAGACCCAGTACTTC. Translating gives CASSEAKETQYF. The complete variable domain, with remaining parts taken from reference TRBV25-1 and TRBJ2-5, reads EADIYQTPRYLVIGTGKKITLECSQTMGHDKMYWYQQDPGMELHLIHYSYGVNSTEKGDLSSESTVSRIRTEHFPLTLESARPSHTSQYLCASSEAKETQYFGPGTRLLVL.

Turning to this clonotype: This may stem from a read error, because a much larger clone lies one nucleotide away. V and J are TRBV7-9 and TRBJ1-1; TRBD1 might be the D (6 bases). The CDR3 totals 15 residues. Germline V gene lookup returns CDR1 SEHNR and CDR2 FQNEAQ (reference sequence). CDR3 amino acids: CANSSDSLQLVEAFF. In nucleotides, the CDR3 is TGTGCCAACAGCTCGGACAGTTTACAACTTGTCGAAGCTTTCTTT.

A remark on this clonotype: The DNA is omitted, as the CDR3 cannot be located on it reliably, and the CDR3 follows TCRdb's listing. The chain recombines TRBV25-1 with TRBJ1-2; the D segment call TRBD1 is taken from the table without a DNA check. Germline V gene sequence: CDR1 MGHDK, CDR2 SYGVNS. The length of the CDR3 is 18 amino acids, counting both ends. CDR3 loop: CASSIYLCSVGTDYGYTF.

This chain's CDR3 is CASSYSVAAYEQYF. CDR3 DNA: TGTGCCAGCAGTTACTCGGTAGCGGCCTACGAGCAGTACTTC. This chain connects TRBV6-5 to TRBJ2-7, with D possibly TRBD2 on 6 matching bases. The germline V gene has CDR1 MNHEY and CDR2 SVGAGI. V lost 0 bases and J 2 bases, leaving 8 bases between the germline ends. The CDR3 is made up of 14 amino acids.

The chain has TRBV10-1 and TRBJ1-1; D not certain. Trimming took 3 bases from V and 1 from J, leaving 9 bases between them. Germline CDR1 is WNHNN and CDR2 is SYGVQD (reference sequence). The CDR3 spans 14 residues. The CDR3 nucleotides read TGCGCCAGCAGTGACAAAGCAGAGAACACTGAAGCTTTCTTT. It translates to CASSDKAENTEAFF.

This chain joins TRBV13 and TRBJ2-7, with 10 bases aligning to TRBD1. CDR3 length: 15 amino acids. Germline lookup yields CDR1 PRHDT and CDR2 FYEKMQ (reference sequence). V lost 5 bases, J lost 3 bases, and 7 bases stayed unmatched. CDR3 residues: CASSRGDRGVYEQYF. For the CDR3, the DNA is TGTGCCAGCAGCCGAGGGGACAGGGGAGTCTACGAGCAGTACTTC.

This clonotype was recorded many times. The V call is TRBV19, the J call TRBJ1-5; maybe TRBD1 (6 bases). V lost 3 bases and J 6 bases, leaving 15 bases between the germline ends. The CDR3 covers 15 residues. Germline lookup yields CDR1 LNHDA and CDR2 SQIVND (reference sequence). The CDR3 spells CASSMQDSNPQPQHF. The CDR3 nucleotides are TGTGCCAGTAGTATGCAGGACAGTAATCCTCAGCCCCAGCATTTT.

As DNA, the CDR3 is TGTGCCATCAGGACTAACTATGGCTACACCTTC. Translation: CAIRTNYGYTF. This sequence joins TRBV10-3 and TRBJ1-2; no firm D call. The length of the CDR3 is 11 residues. Germline V gives CDR1 ENHRY, CDR2 SYGVKD. The ends were cut back, 6 bases at V and 0 bases at J, with 2 bases in the middle.

This clonotype was seen repeatedly, ten times or more. One end of the junction is discordant with germline, which a read error may explain. CDR3 sequence reads: CASSPRGGGYTF. The CDR3 DNA is TGTGCCAGCAGTCCCCGGGGCGGGGGCTACACCTTC. The chain employs TRBV5-1 and TRBJ1-2; tentatively, D is TRBD1 (5 bases). The length of the CDR3 is 12 residues. Germline CDR1 is SGHRS and CDR2 is YFSETQ.

The chain has TRBV11-3 and TRBJ2-5; D is undetermined. The V gene's germline CDR1 is SGHNT and CDR2 YENEEA. V was trimmed by 1 base and J by 2 bases, leaving 8 bases between them. The CDR3 loop spans 14 amino acids. The CDR3 spells CASSLGPTQETQYF. The CDR3 DNA reads TGTGCCAGCAGCTTAGGACCTACTCAAGAGACCCAGTACTTC.

In its sample, this clonotype was seen a few times. The rearrangement uses TRBV7-6 and TRBJ2-5; TRBD1 or TRBD2 may be the D gene (5 bases each). The V end lost 4 bases, the J end lost 3 bases, and 9 bases lay between the germline ends. The CDR3 runs 13 residues. Germline lookup yields CDR1 SGHVS and CDR2 FNYEAQ. CDR3 protein: CASSWGTKETQYF. The DNA of the CDR3 is TGTGCCAGCAGCTGGGGGACCAAAGAGACCCAGTACTTC.

The chain combines TRBV29-1 with TRBJ1-2; TRBD1 agrees at 8 bases. After removal of 8 bases from V and 4 bases from J, the junction contained 6 bases not matched to a gene. The CDR3 has 12 residues. The germline CDR1 and CDR2 sequences are SQVTM and ANQGSEA. The CDR3 bases are TGCAGCCGTGGACAGGGTGTCTATGGCTACACCTTC. Residues: CSRGQGVYGYTF.

The chain couples TRBV11-1 to TRBJ1-1; 8 bases agree with TRBD1. This CDR3 has 16 residues. The V segment lost 5 bases and the J segment 0 bases; nucleotides outside the gene matches: 8. Germline V gives CDR1 SGHAT, CDR2 FQDESV (reference sequence). The chain's CDR3 is CASSQPGQGMNTEAFF. CDR3 DNA: TGTGCCAGCAGCCAACCTGGACAGGGCATGAACACTGAAGCTTTCTTT.

This clonotype showed up many times. The rearrangement links TRBV29-1 to TRBJ2-7, with D tentatively TRBD1 or TRBD2 (5 bases each). The CDR3 consists of 11 residues. Germline values: CDR1 SQVTM, CDR2 ANQGSEA. V lost 4 bases, J lost 5 bases, and 9 bases lay in between. CDR3 sequence: CSVVRGDEQYF. The CDR3 bases are TGCAGCGTTGTCCGAGGGGACGAGCAGTACTTC.

This clonotype was found a few times. This rearrangement joins TRBV7-3 to TRBJ1-4; unclear D gene. This CDR3 region has 18 residues. The V gene's germline CDR1 is SGHTA and CDR2 FQGTGA. Trimming stripped 5 bases from V and 1 base from J, with 20 bases between. The CDR3 region is CASSRPGEGPETNEKLFF. The CDR3 bases are TGTGCCAGCAGCCGTCCGGGAGAGGGCCCTGAAACTAATGAAAAACTGTTTTTT.

The chain is built from TRBV2 and TRBJ2-7, with a tentative D call TRBD1 (6 bases). V was cut by 6 bases and J by 9 bases, with 24 bases left in between. Germline values: CDR1 SNHLY, CDR2 FYNNEI. The CDR3 runs to 15 residues. The CDR3, as DNA: TGTGCCAGCAGGGGTCCTCGAAGCAGGGACACTTGGCAGTACTTC. Its protein is CASRGPRSRDTWQYF.

In its sample, this clonotype was seen many times. The CDR3 is CSAEEASGTQYF. DNA of the CDR3: TGCAGCGCAGAGGAAGCTTCTGGGACCCAGTACTTC. The chain recombines TRBV29-1 with TRBJ2-5; D remains unclear. The germline V gene encodes CDR1 SQVTM and CDR2 ANQGSEA. The CDR3 length is 12 residues. V dropped 7 bases and J dropped 7 bases, with 16 bases sitting between them.

In its sample, this clonotype was seen many times. This sequence joins TRBV2 and TRBJ1-5; 8 bases are a match to TRBD1. CDR3 length: 14 residues. V lost 6 bases and J lost 4; bases outside the gene matches: 5. Germline assignment: CDR1 SNHLY and CDR2 FYNNEI. The CDR3 sequence: CASRPGGRNQPQHF. The CDR3 DNA sequence: TGTGCCAGCAGACCAGGGGGCCGGAATCAGCCCCAGCATTTT.

This clonotype was recorded only once. The chain recombines TRBV10-2 with TRBJ2-7; TRBD1 matches 11 bases. Unmatched junction bases numbered 7, after V lost 3 bases and J lost 6 bases. The CDR3 has 15 amino acids. Germline CDR1 is WSHSY and CDR2 is SAAADI. The CDR3 nucleotides read TGCGCCAGCAGTGACTCCGGACAGGGGGCTCGCGAGCAGTACTTC. Protein: CASSDSGQGAREQYF.

The chain employs TRBV7-9 and TRBJ2-7, with unresolved D. This CDR3 is 11 amino acids long. The V and J ends lost 5 bases and 6 bases respectively, with 8 bases between them. The germline V gene has CDR1 SEHNR and CDR2 FQNEAQ (reference sequence). CDR3 in amino acids: CASSDVSEQYF. CDR3 in DNA: TGTGCCAGCAGCGATGTTAGCGAGCAGTACTTC.

This clonotype was seen at least ten times. This chain connects TRBV7-2 to TRBJ1-1, with unresolved D. The CDR3 sequence is 15 residues long. V lost 10 bases and J lost 1, with 19 bases in between. Germline values: CDR1 SGHTA, CDR2 FQGNSA. CDR3 residues: CATLSVEGTNTEAFF. The CDR3 DNA follows: TGTGCCACACTGTCGGTAGAGGGAACGAACACTGAAGCTTTCTTT. Complete variable domain (other parts from reference TRBV7-2 and TRBJ1-1): GAGVSQSPSNKVTEKGKDVELRCDPISGHTALYWYRQSLGQGLEFLIYFQGNSAPDKSGLPSDRFSAERTGGSVSTLTIQRTQQEDSAVYLCATLSVEGTNTEAFFGQGTRLTVV.

The chain uses TRBV6-5 and TRBJ1-5; maybe TRBD1 (6 bases). In germline, CDR1 is MNHEY, CDR2 SVGAGI. The CDR3 is made up of 15 amino acids. V was cut by 4 bases and J by 0 bases, with 10 bases left in between. CDR3 bases: TGTGCCAGCAGTTTCAGGGGATTTAGCAATCAGCCCCAGCATTTT. Residues: CASSFRGFSNQPQHF.

This clonotype appeared many times. The rearrangement links TRBV11-2 to TRBJ2-7; the D gene is possibly TRBD2 (6 bases). The CDR3 loop spans 15 amino acids. The ends were cut back, 0 bases at V and 2 bases at J, with 11 bases in the middle. Germline V lookup: CDR1 SGHAT, CDR2 FQNNGV. This CDR3 is CASSLEVGGAYEQYF. CDR3 in DNA: TGTGCCAGCAGCTTAGAGGTGGGGGGAGCCTACGAGCAGTACTTC.

This clonotype was recorded at least ten times. The rearrangement joins TRBV7-9 to TRBJ2-7, with 8 nucleotides matching TRBD2. After removal of 5 bases from V and 4 bases from J, the junction contained 4 bases not matched to a gene. The CDR3 has 13 amino acids. The germline gives CDR1 SEHNR, CDR2 FQNEAQ (reference sequence). The CDR3 reads CASSKRENYEQYF. The CDR3 nucleotides read TGTGCCAGCAGCAAGCGGGAGAATTACGAGCAGTACTTC.

The chain couples TRBV12-3 or TRBV12-4 to TRBJ1-1; D unclear. Trimming removed 6 bases from V and 0 bases from J, with 14 bases in between. The CDR3 length is 15 residues. In nucleotides, the CDR3 is TGTGCCAGCAGCCTCCGGGAGGCGGTGAACACTGAAGCTTTCTTT. It is translated as CASSLREAVNTEAFF.

At least ten counts were recorded for this clonotype. This chain links TRBV20-1 with TRBJ1-2; D is perhaps TRBD1 (5 bases). The length of the CDR3 is 11 residues. Trimming removed 5 bases at V and 13 bases at J, with 17 bases between. Germline V gene sequence: CDR1 DFQATT, CDR2 SNEGSKA (reference sequence). The CDR3 nucleotides read TGCAGTGCTGGGCAGTCACAGGCTGGCACCTTC. Its protein product is CSAGQSQAGTF.

V is TRBV7-9 and J is TRBJ2-7; the match to TRBD2 covers 8 bases. Germline assignment: CDR1 SEHNR and CDR2 FQNEAQ (reference sequence). After removal of 2 bases from V and 7 bases from J, the junction contained 4 bases not matched to a gene. The CDR3 loop spans 13 amino acids. The CDR3 region has the DNA TGTGCCAGCAGCTTAAGACTAGCGTGGGAGCAGTACTTC. Translating it yields CASSLRLAWEQYF.

The chain carries TRBV19 and TRBJ1-5; D remains ambiguous. Per the germline V gene, CDR1 is LNHDA and CDR2 is SQIVND (reference sequence). This CDR3 contains 15 residues. V lost 3 bases to trimming and J lost 6 bases, with 15 bases between them. CDR3 nucleotides: TGTGCCAGTAGTATTATCACAGCTATTACTCAGCCCCAGCATTTT. This encodes CASSIITAITQPQHF.

This clonotype occurred a few times. The rearrangement uses TRBV24-1 and TRBJ2-1; maybe TRBD1 (6 bases). V lost 4 bases to trimming and J lost 2 bases, with 11 bases between them. CDR1 is KGHDR and CDR2 is SFDVKD in the germline V gene. CDR3 length: 15 amino acids. The chain's CDR3 is CATSERDRTYNEQFF. The CDR3 DNA reads as TGTGCCACCAGTGAGCGCGACAGGACCTACAATGAGCAGTTCTTC.

The genes are TRBV20-1 and TRBJ1-5, with TRBD1 matching over 8 bases. CDR1 is DFQATT and CDR2 is SNEGSKA in the germline V gene (reference sequence). The CDR3 extends over 13 amino acids. The J segment lost 11 bases and the V segment lost 7 bases, leaving 13 bases of the junction unmatched. In DNA form, the CDR3 reads TGCAGTGGGACAGGGAGAAGGAGGGAGACCCAGCATTTT. Translating it yields CSGTGRRRETQHF.

The rearrangement links TRBV6-1 to TRBJ2-5; D perhaps matches TRBD2 (7 bases). Germline V gene data show CDR1 as MNHNS and CDR2 as SASEGT. Trimming took off 6 bases at V and 5 bases at J, with 22 bases between the two ends. This CDR3 is built from 16 residues. CDR3 nucleotides: TGTGCCAGCAGGAGAAGGGGGGGAGGGGATCGGGAGACCCAGTACTTC. Amino acids: CASRRRGGGDRETQYF.